This T cell receptor beta chain is drawn from a study of cytomegalovirus exposure and HLA in healthy donors. V trimming: 4 bases; J trimming: 1 base; junction bases outside the gene matches: 4. Per the germline V gene, CDR1 is MNHEY and CDR2 is SVGAGI. The CDR3 extends over 16 amino acids. The PCR employed 60 Vbeta primers together with 13 Jbeta primers. Sequencing was performed with immunoSEQ multiplex PCR; in TCRdb, only in-frame clones are kept and a portion is missing. The sample lists 80,000 or so clones, around 80% occurring once. The chain uses TRBV6-5 and TRBJ2-1; 10 positions agree with TRBD2. The sequence was collected from a man aged 45-60 years in good health and CMV-seropositive. Sequenced: PBMCs. The chain's CDR3 is CASSFQLAGSYNEQFF. The CDR3 coding sequence is TGTGCCAGCAGTTTCCAACTAGCGGGGTCCTACAATGAGCAGTTCTTC.